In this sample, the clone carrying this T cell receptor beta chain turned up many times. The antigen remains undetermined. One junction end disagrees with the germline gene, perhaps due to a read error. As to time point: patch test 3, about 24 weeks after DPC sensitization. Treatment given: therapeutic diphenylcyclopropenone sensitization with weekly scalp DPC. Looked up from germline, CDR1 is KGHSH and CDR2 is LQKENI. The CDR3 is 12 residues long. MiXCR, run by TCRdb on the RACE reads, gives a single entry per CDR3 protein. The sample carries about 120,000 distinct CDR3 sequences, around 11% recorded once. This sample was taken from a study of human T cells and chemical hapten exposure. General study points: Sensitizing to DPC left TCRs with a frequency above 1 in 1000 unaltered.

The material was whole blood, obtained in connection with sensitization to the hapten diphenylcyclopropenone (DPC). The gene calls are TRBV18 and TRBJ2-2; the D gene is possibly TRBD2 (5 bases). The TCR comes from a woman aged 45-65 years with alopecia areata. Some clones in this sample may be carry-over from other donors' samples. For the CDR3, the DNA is TGTGCCAGCTCACCAGAGGCTTGGGAGCTGTTCTTT. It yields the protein CASSPEAWELFF.